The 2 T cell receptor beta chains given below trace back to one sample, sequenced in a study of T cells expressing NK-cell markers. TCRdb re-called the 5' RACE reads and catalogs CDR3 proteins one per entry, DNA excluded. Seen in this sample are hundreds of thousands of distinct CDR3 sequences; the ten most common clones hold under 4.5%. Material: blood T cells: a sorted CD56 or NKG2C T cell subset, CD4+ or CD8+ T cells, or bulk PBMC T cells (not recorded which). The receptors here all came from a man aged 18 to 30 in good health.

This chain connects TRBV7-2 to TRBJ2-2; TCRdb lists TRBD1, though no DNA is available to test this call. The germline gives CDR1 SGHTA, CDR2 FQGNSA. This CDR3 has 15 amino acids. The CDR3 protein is CASSLGVRGTGELFF.

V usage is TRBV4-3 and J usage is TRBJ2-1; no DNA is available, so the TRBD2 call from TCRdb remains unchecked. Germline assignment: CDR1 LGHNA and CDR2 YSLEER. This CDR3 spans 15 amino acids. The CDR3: CASSQDRTSGNEQFF.